This T cell receptor beta chain appears in the sequencing data of a study of control samples from healthy donors and cancer patients. V lost 1 base, J lost 5 bases, and 14 bases lay in between. Germline assignment: CDR1 MNHEY and CDR2 SVGEGT. CDR3 length equals 15 residues. Profiling relied on immunoSEQ multiplex PCR, and the TCRdb table lists in-frame clones only, not all of them. The profile shows approximately 93,000 clones, roughly nine tenths of them singletons. This receptor was taken from a woman in her 50s with colorectal cancer. The V and J genes are TRBV6-2 or TRBV6-3 and TRBJ2-5; D may be TRBD1 (6 bases). Sequencing was performed on PBMCs. The chain's CDR3 is CASSYLQGRWETQYF. The CDR3 DNA reads TGTGCCAGCAGTTACTTGCAGGGGCGATGGGAGACCCAGTACTTC.